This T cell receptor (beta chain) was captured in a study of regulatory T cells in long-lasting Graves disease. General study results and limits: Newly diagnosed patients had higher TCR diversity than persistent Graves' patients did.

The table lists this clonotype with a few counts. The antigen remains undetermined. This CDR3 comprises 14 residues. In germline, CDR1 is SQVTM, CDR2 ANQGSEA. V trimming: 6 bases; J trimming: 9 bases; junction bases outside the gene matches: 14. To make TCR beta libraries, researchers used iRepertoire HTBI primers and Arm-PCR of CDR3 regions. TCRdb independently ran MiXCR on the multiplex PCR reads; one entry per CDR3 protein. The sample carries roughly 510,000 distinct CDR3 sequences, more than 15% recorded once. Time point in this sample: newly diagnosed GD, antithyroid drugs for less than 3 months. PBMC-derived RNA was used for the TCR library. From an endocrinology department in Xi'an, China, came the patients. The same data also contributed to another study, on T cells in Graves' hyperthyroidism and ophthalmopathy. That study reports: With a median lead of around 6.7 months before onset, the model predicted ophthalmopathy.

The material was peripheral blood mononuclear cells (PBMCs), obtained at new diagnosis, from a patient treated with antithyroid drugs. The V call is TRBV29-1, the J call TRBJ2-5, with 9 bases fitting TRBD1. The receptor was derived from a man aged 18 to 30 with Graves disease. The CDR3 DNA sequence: TGCAGCGTCGCACAGGGGGCCCGTGGGGTGGCCCAGTACTTC. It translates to CSVAQGARGVAQYF.